These 19 T cell receptor beta chains came from one sample sequenced in a study of identical twins. MiXCR was run by TCRdb on the 5' RACE reads, yielding one entry per CDR3 protein. The sample shows 700,000 or so distinct CDR3 sequences, 8.5% to 9.5% of them seen only once. These same records also appear under a second study, on yellow fever vaccine responses in identical twins.

The source material was PBMCs. These receptor sequences come from a young woman in good health.

This clonotype showed up many times. The chain has TRBV2 and TRBJ2-3, with D possibly TRBD2 on 6 matching bases. Germline V gene sequence: CDR1 SNHLY, CDR2 FYNNEI. The CDR3 extends over 12 amino acids. Deletions cut 6 bases from V and 6 bases from J, with 10 bases between. Written as DNA, the CDR3 is TGTGCCAGCAGGGGGGACTCGGATACGCAGTATTTT. Its translation is CASRGDSDTQYF.

A few counts support this clonotype. The rearrangement links TRBV12-3 or TRBV12-4 to TRBJ1-4; no clear D gene. CDR3 length: 16 amino acids. With 4 bases removed from V and 0 bases from J, the gap between germline ends came to 12 bases. DNA for the CDR3: TGTGCCAGCAGTTCTTGGACGGAGGCAACTAATGAAAAACTGTTTTTT. It is translated as CASSSWTEATNEKLFF.

The V call is TRBV10-2, the J call TRBJ2-7, with D maybe TRBD1 (6 bases). The CDR3 covers 15 residues. V lost 0 bases to trimming and J lost 4 bases, with 13 bases between them. The germline V gene has CDR1 WSHSY and CDR2 SAAADI. The CDR3 DNA follows: TGCGCCAGCAGTGAGTCGAGGGGGAGATCGTACGAGCAGTACTTC. This gives the protein CASSESRGRSYEQYF.

This chain joins TRBV10-1 and TRBJ2-5; 8 positions agree with TRBD1. This CDR3 contains 14 residues. J was trimmed by 5 bases and V by 8 bases; bases with no gene match: 10. Germline V gene data show CDR1 as WNHNN and CDR2 as SYGVQD (reference sequence). The CDR3 region is CASRKDRVSETQYF. Written as DNA, the CDR3 is TGCGCCAGCCGGAAGGACAGGGTGTCGGAGACCCAGTACTTC.

V usage is TRBV9 and J usage is TRBJ2-5; a weak D match, TRBD1 (6 bases). The CDR3 runs to 15 residues. Germline V CDR1 and CDR2: SGDLS, YYNGEE. With 2 bases removed from V and 1 base from J, the gap between germline ends came to 12 bases. This chain's CDR3 is CASSVTGSSQETQYF. The CDR3 DNA reads as TGTGCCAGCAGCGTTACAGGGTCCTCCCAAGAGACCCAGTACTTC.

The chain uses TRBV4-1 and TRBJ2-7; a possible D gene is TRBD1 (5 bases). In germline, CDR1 is MGHRA, CDR2 YSYEKL. This CDR3 is built from 15 residues. The V end lost 1 base, the J end lost 0 bases, and 10 bases lay between the germline ends. The DNA of the CDR3 is TGCGCCAGCAGCCAAGGGCAGGGTGACTCCTACGAGCAGTACTTC. Protein sequence: CASSQGQGDSYEQYF.

In its sample, this clonotype was seen a few times. Here the CDR3 DNA reads TGTGCCAGCAGCTTACAGCTAGCGGCCTACGAGCAGTACTTC. Its translation is CASSLQLAAYEQYF. V gene TRBV13 combines with J gene TRBJ2-7; 7 nucleotides agree with TRBD2. The CDR3 is 14 amino acids. Germline CDR1 and CDR2: PRHDT and FYEKMQ (reference sequence). With 2 bases clipped from V and 2 bases from J, the junction kept 3 bases outside the gene matches.

The chain carries TRBV5-1 and TRBJ2-1; a weak D match, TRBD1 (6 bases). Germline loops: CDR1 SGHRS, CDR2 YFSETQ. The CDR3 consists of 14 residues. Trimming left V 5 bases short and J 4 bases short, with 13 bases between. The CDR3 is CASRTQGPYNEQFF. The CDR3 DNA follows: TGCGCCAGCAGGACTCAGGGGCCGTACAATGAGCAGTTCTTC.

In this sample, this clonotype turned up a few times. One end of the junction varies from germline; a read error may be responsible. V usage is TRBV19 and J usage is TRBJ2-3, with TRBD2 matching 9 bases. The CDR3 has 12 amino acids. Germline-derived CDR1 and CDR2 are LNHDA and SQIVND (reference sequence). The CDR3 DNA follows: TGTGCCAGTCTCGGGTCTAGCGGGATTTCGGAGTTT. Protein product: CASLGSSGISEF.

This clonotype appeared a few times. The chain links TRBV29-1 to TRBJ2-7; weak D call: TRBD2 (7 bases). The V gene lost 3 bases and the J gene lost 2 bases, with 17 bases spanning the gap. Germline loops: CDR1 SQVTM, CDR2 ANQGSEA. The CDR3 totals 15 residues. The CDR3 loop is CSVEKGGGAPYEQYF. CDR3 nucleotides: TGCAGCGTTGAGAAGGGTGGGGGGGCCCCCTACGAGCAGTACTTC.

The chain combines TRBV5-1 with TRBJ2-1; D could derive from TRBD1 or TRBD2 (5 bases each). The V gene's germline CDR1 is SGHRS and CDR2 YFSETQ. CDR3 length: 13 amino acids. V lost 4 bases, J lost 10 bases, and 15 bases lay in between. The CDR3 protein is CASSHRDVLEQFF. The DNA of the CDR3 is TGCGCCAGCAGCCACCGGGACGTTCTCGAGCAGTTCTTC.

This clonotype has just a few counts. The chain is built from TRBV27 and TRBJ2-1; the D call may be TRBD1 or TRBD2 (6 bases each). V was shortened by 3 bases and J by 1 base, with 13 bases between the two germline ends. CDR1 is MNHEY, CDR2 SMNVEV, per germline (reference sequence). The CDR3 length is 16 residues. CDR3 residues: CASSFGGTLSYNEQFF. CDR3 bases: TGTGCCAGCAGTTTCGGCGGGACATTATCCTACAATGAGCAGTTCTTC.

The genes are TRBV28 and TRBJ1-1; D unclear. V lost 6 bases to trimming and J lost 2 bases, with 13 bases between them. The V gene's germline CDR1 is MDHEN and CDR2 SYDVKM. This CDR3 is 14 amino acids long. Here the CDR3 reads CASSLRWGNTEAFF. The CDR3 DNA is TGTGCCAGCAGCCTACGGTGGGGTAACACTGAAGCTTTCTTT.

This chain links TRBV11-2 with TRBJ2-3; 7 bases are a match to TRBD2. Germline CDR1 reads SGHAT; CDR2 reads FQNNGV. There are 16 residues in the CDR3. Trimming took 2 bases from V and 0 from J; bases not matched to a gene: 5. The CDR3 loop is CASSLYRRGSTDTQYF. The CDR3 DNA is TGTGCCAGCAGCTTATACCGGCGGGGGAGCACAGATACGCAGTATTTT.

V is TRBV5-1 and J is TRBJ2-5, with 11 bases fitting TRBD2. V shed 2 bases, J shed 5 bases, and the junction held 14 bases outside the gene matches. The CDR3 runs 18 residues. CDR1 and CDR2 (germline): SGHRS, YFSETQ. The chain's CDR3 is CASSFGLAGGQHQETQYF. In nucleotides, the CDR3 is TGCGCCAGCAGCTTCGGCCTAGCGGGGGGCCAGCATCAGGAGACCCAGTACTTC.

This clonotype has a count of ten or more. The gene calls are TRBV27 and TRBJ1-3, with TRBD1 matching over 8 bases. Germline V gene data show CDR1 as MNHEY and CDR2 as SMNVEV (reference sequence). CDR3 size: 15 residues. V trimming: 4 bases; J trimming: 1 base; junction bases outside the gene matches: 3. The CDR3 spells CASSSTGESGNTIYF. Written as DNA, the CDR3 is TGTGCCAGCAGTTCGACAGGGGAGTCTGGAAACACCATATATTTT.

This clonotype was seen a few times. The chain is built from TRBV25-1 and TRBJ1-5; D gene uncertain. Deletions cut 3 bases from V and 7 bases from J, with 13 bases between. The CDR3 length is 14 residues. Germline loops: CDR1 MGHDK, CDR2 SYGVNS. CDR3 protein: CASSDRMGYQPQHF. CDR3 coding DNA: TGTGCCAGCAGTGATAGGATGGGATACCAGCCCCAGCATTTT. The full variable domain, completed using reference TRBV25-1 and TRBJ1-5, is EADIYQTPRYLVIGTGKKITLECSQTMGHDKMYWYQQDPGMELHLIHYSYGVNSTEKGDLSSESTVSRIRTEHFPLTLESARPSHTSQYLCASSDRMGYQPQHFGDGTRLSIL.

This clonotype turned up a few times. The rearrangement uses TRBV12-3 or TRBV12-4 and TRBJ2-7, with 8 bases matching TRBD2. Trimming took 5 bases from V and 0 from J; bases not matched to a gene: 3. CDR3 length equals 14 residues. CDR3 region: CASSKRGPSYEQYF. The CDR3 DNA reads as TGTGCCAGCAGTAAGCGGGGGCCCTCCTACGAGCAGTACTTC.

J is TRBJ2-5 and V is TRBV5-1; the D is unclear. Germline CDR1 and CDR2: SGHRS and YFSETQ. Trimming took 0 bases from V and 7 from J, leaving 19 bases between them. This CDR3 is built from 16 residues. The CDR3 coding sequence is TGCGCCAGCAGCTTGGCGTTAGGTGTGCCGGGTTTGACCCAGTACTTC. Translation: CASSLALGVPGLTQYF.